What follows is one T cell receptor beta chain and its context. The final CDR3 position lacks the conserved phenylalanine or tryptophan, pointing to a likely read error. The iRepertoire nested amplicon-rescue multiplex PCR amplified TCR alpha and beta CDR3s from RNA. TCRdb recomputed calls from the multiplex PCR reads with MiXCR, one row per CDR3 protein. The sample includes a few thousand distinct CDR3 sequences, roughly 28% of them seen just once. These data originate in a study of glioma-infiltrating T cells. This sequence was found in a human donor with low-grade glioma or glioblastoma, undergoing nonglioma brain surgery, or in good health (not recorded which). What was sequenced was glioma tissue, nonneoplastic brain tissue, or PBMCs (not recorded which).

CDR3 region: CASSIDLEAEQETQYL. Here the CDR3 DNA reads TGTGCCAGTAGTATAGACCTAGAGGCAGAGCAAGAGACCCAGTACCTC. V gene TRBV19 combines with J gene TRBJ2-5; D gene ambiguous. Per the germline V gene, CDR1 is LNHDA and CDR2 is SQIVND (reference sequence). This CDR3 has 16 residues. V was cut by 0 bases and J by 2 bases, with 13 bases left in between.